These T cell receptor beta chains were read from a single sample in a study of CD8+ T cells in alopecia areata. Using immunoSEQ multiplex PCR, the repertoire was profiled, and TCRdb retains in-frame clones only, with some absent. The repertoire holds 150,000 to 200,000 clones, with 50% to 70% as singletons. The sequences come from CD4+ T cells sorted from blood, collected around week 49, from a patient treated with tofacitinib. Receptors originate from a human donor with alopecia areata. The CDR3 runs from the conserved cysteine through the conserved F or W. Each record gives: clone size, D gene, J gene, V gene, CDR3 DNA, CDR3 protein. A D gene is named only where the DNA matches it firmly. Rows may omit the clone size; those that give it use once, few, many or a size class.

>once|NA|TRBJ1-6|TRBV27
TGTGCCAGCAGTTTAATGGATAATTCACCCCTCCACTTT
CASSLMDNSPLHF
>NA|TRBD2|TRBJ2-6|TRBV5-5
TGTGCCAGCAACCCTCCGGGACTAGCGGGTGGGGCCAACGTCCTGACTTTC
CASNPPGLAGGANVLTF
>NA|NA|TRBJ1-3|TRBV27
TGTGCCAGCAGTCCCTGGCCGGGCGGAAACACCATATATTTT
CASSPWPGGNTIYF
>NA|NA|TRBJ2-7|TRBV9
TGTGCCAGCAGCGTGGACTTAGGCCGCTCCTACGAGCAGTACTTC
CASSVDLGRSYEQYF
>NA|NA|TRBJ2-5|TRBV7-2
TGTGCCAGCAGCTTACAGGGGGGGAAAGAGACCCAGTACTTC
CASSLQGGKETQYF
>NA|NA|TRBJ1-6|TRBV11-2
TGTGCCAGCAGCCCGGGGCAGTCCGTGAATTCACCCCTCCACTTT
CASSPGQSVNSPLHF
>NA|NA|TRBJ1-2|TRBV19
TGTGCCAGTAGTACGACGGTGGCTGGCTACACCTTC
CASSTTVAGYTF
>NA|NA|TRBJ1-1|TRBV7-2
TGTGCCAGCAGCTCCATACCCGGTGCTGAAGCTTTCTTT
CASSSIPGAEAFF
>once|NA|TRBJ1-1|TRBV29-1
TGCAGCGTTGAACGGAAGGGAGACACTGAAGCTTTCTTT
CSVERKGDTEAFF
>NA|NA|TRBJ1-2|TRBV30
TGTGCCTGGAGCCCCACGGACTATGGCTACACCTTC
CAWSPTDYGYTF
>NA|NA|TRBJ2-1|TRBV18
TGTGCCAGCTCGGTGAATGATGCCAATGAGCAGTTCTTC
CASSVNDANEQFF
>many|NA|TRBJ1-1|TRBV11-1
TGTGCCAGCAGCTTAAGTACAGGAGCTGAAGCTTTCTTT
CASSLSTGAEAFF
>NA|NA|TRBJ2-5|TRBV7-2
TGTGCCAGCAGCTTAAGTAACCGAGAAGGGGGGACCCAGTACTTC
CASSLSNREGGTQYF
>NA|NA|TRBJ2-1|TRBV6-5
TGTGCCAGCACCAAGTCGGGGGATGGGCACAATGAGCAGTTCTTC
CASTKSGDGHNEQFF
>NA|TRBD2|TRBJ2-4|TRBV27
TGTGCCAGCACCCCGGGGGGGTCCAAAAACATTCAGTACTTC
CASTPGGSKNIQYF
>NA|NA|TRBJ2-5|TRBV25-1
TGTGCCAGCAGAGTGCCCGCCAGGGGAGGAGAGACCCAGTACTTC
CASRVPARGGETQYF
>NA|TRBD1|TRBJ1-6|TRBV15
TGTGCCACCAGCAGAGGAGGAGCGGGACAGGGGATCTCTAATTCACCCCTCCACTTT
CATSRGGAGQGISNSPLHF
>NA|NA|TRBJ2-5|TRBV29-1
TGCAGCGTTGAGACATGGGGGACCCAGTACTTC
CSVETWGTQYF
>NA|NA|TRBJ2-3|TRBV7-9
TGTGCCAGCAGCTCCCCCGGACCCGATACGCAGTATTTT
CASSSPGPDTQYF
>NA|TRBD1|TRBJ1-4|TRBV15
TGTGCCACCAGCACTCAATCAAGACAGGGATCGAAAAAACTGTTTTTT
CATSTQSRQGSKKLFF
>NA|NA|TRBJ2-7|TRBV29-1
TGCAGCGTTGTGTCAGGGTCCTACGAGCAGTACTTC
CSVVSGSYEQYF
>once|TRBD1|TRBJ1-1|TRBV5-1
TGCGCCAGCAGGGGTGGGACAGCCTCTACAGTTGGTGAAGCTTTCTTT
CASRGGTASTVGEAFF
>NA|NA|TRBJ1-2|TRBV7-2
TGTGCCAGCAGCTTAGCGAGGGCTAACTATGGCTACACCTTC
CASSLARANYGYTF